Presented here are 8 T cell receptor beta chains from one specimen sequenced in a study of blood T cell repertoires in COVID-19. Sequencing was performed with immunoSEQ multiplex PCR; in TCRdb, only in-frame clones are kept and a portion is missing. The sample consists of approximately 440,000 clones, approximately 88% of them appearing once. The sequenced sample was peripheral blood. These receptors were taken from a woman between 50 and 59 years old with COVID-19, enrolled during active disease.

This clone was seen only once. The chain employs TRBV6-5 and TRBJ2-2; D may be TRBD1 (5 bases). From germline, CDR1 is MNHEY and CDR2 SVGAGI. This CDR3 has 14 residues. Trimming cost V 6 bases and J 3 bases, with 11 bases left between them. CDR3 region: CASSAQGHTGELFF. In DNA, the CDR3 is TGTGCCAGCAGCGCCCAGGGTCACACCGGGGAGCTGTTTTTT.

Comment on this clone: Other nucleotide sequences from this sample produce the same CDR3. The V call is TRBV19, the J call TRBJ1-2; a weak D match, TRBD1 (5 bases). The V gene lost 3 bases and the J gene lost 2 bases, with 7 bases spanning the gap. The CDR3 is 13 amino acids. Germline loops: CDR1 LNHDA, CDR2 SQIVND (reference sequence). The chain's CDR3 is CASSIAGNYGYTF. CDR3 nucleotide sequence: TGTGCCAGTAGTATTGCAGGGAACTATGGCTACACCTTC.

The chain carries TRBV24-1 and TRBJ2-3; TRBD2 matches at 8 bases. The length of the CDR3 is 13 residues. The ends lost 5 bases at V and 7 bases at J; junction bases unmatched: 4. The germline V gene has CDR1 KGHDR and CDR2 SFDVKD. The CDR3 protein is CATSAGGKYTQYF. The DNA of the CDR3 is TGTGCCACCAGTGCGGGGGGGAAGTATACGCAGTATTTT.

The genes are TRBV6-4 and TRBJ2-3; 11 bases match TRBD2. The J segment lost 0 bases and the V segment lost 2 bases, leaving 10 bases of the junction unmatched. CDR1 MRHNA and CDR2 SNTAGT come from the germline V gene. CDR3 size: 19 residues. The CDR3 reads CASSDTSSGGPKSTDTQYF. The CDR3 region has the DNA TGTGCCAGCAGTGACACCTCTAGCGGGGGGCCTAAAAGCACAGATACGCAGTATTTT.

The CDR3 protein is CASSFGHSTEAFF. In nucleotides, the CDR3 is TGTGCCAGCAGTTTCGGACACTCCACTGAAGCTTTCTTT. The rearrangement joins TRBV12-3 or TRBV12-4 to TRBJ1-1, with D possibly matching TRBD1 (5 bases). The length of the CDR3 is 13 residues. The V and J ends lost 3 bases and 4 bases respectively, with 9 bases between them.

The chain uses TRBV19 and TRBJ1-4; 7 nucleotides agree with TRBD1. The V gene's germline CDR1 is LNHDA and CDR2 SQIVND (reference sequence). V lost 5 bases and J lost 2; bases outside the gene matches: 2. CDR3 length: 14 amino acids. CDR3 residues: CASSPTGTNEKLFF. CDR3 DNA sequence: TGTGCCAGTAGTCCGACAGGGACTAATGAAAAACTGTTTTTT.

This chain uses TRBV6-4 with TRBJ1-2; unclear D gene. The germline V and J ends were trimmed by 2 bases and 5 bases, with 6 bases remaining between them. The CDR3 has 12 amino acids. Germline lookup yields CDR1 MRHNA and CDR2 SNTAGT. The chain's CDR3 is CASSDPGYGYTF. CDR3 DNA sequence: TGTGCCAGCAGTGACCCGGGTTATGGCTACACCTTC.

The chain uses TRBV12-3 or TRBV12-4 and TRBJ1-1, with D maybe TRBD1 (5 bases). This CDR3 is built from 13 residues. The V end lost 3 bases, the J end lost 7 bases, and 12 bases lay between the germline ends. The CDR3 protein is CASSLKGLGEAFF. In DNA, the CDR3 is TGTGCCAGCAGTTTGAAGGGGTTGGGTGAAGCTTTCTTT.